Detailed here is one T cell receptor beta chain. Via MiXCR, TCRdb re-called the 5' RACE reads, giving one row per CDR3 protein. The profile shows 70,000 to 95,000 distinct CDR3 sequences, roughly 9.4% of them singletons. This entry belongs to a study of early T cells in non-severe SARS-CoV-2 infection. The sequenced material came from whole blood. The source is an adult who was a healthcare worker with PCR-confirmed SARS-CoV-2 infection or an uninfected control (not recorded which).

The CDR3 is CSAALNTGELFF. DNA for the CDR3: TGCAGCGCCGCATTGAACACCGGGGAGCTGTTTTTT. This chain joins TRBV29-1 and TRBJ2-2, with D unclear. CDR1 is SQVTM, CDR2 ANQGSEA, per germline. The CDR3 contains 12 residues. Trimming took 7 bases from V and 1 from J, leaving 7 bases between them.